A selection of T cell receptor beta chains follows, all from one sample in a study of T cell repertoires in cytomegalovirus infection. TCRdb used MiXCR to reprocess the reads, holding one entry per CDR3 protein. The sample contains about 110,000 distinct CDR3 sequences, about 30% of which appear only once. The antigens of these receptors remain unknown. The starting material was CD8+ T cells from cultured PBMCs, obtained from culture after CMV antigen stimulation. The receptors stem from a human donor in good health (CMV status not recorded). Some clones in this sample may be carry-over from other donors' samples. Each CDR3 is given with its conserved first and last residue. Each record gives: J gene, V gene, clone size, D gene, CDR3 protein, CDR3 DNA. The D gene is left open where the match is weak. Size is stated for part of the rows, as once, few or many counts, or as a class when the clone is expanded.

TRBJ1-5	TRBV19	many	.	CASSPEQEGWQPQHF	TGTGCCAGTAGTCCCGAACAGGAGGGATGGCAGCCCCAGCATTTT
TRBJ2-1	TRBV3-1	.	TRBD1	CASSQPGQDYNEQFF	TGTGCCAGCAGCCAACCGGGACAGGACTACAATGAGCAGTTCTTC
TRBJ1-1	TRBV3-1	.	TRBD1	CASSQERGGVPEAFF	TGTGCCAGCAGCCAAGAAAGAGGGGGCGTCCCTGAAGCTTTCTTT
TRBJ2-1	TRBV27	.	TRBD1	CASSLLRGGSASYNEQFF	TGTGCCAGCAGTTTATTGAGAGGGGGCTCCGCCTCCTACAATGAGCAGTTCTTC
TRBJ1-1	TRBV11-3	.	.	CASSLEMNTEAFF	TGTGCCAGCAGCTTAGAAATGAACACTGAAGCTTTCTTT
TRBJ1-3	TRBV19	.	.	CASSLGNTIYF	TGTGCCAGTAGTCTTGGAAACACCATATATTTT
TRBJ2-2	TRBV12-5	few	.	CASGLVVRELFF	TGTGCTAGTGGTTTGGTAGTTAGGGAGCTGTTTTTT
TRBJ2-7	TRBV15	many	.	CATSRDTGNEQYF	TGTGCCACCAGCAGAGATACAGGGAACGAGCAGTACTTC
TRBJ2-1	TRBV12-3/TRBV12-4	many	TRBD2	CASSRAGLNNEQFF	TGTGCCAGCAGCCGAGCGGGGTTGAACAATGAGCAGTTCTTC
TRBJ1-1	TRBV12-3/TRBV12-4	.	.	CASSFGSARNTEAFF	TGTGCCAGCAGTTTTGGTTCGGCGCGGAACACTGAAGCTTTCTTT
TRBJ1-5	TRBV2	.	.	CASSEVMVRSNQPQHF	TGTGCCAGCAGTGAAGTAATGGTCCGGAGCAATCAGCCCCAGCATTTT
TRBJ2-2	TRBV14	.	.	CASSKGGQFYGELFF	TGTGCCAGCAGCAAAGGGGGACAATTCTACGGGGAGCTGTTTTTT
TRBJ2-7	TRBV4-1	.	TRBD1	CASSQAGTGGYEQYF	TGCGCCAGCAGCCAAGCCGGGACAGGGGGCTACGAGCAGTACTTC
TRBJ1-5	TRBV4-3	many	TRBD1	CASSQSPDRRYQPQHF	TGCGCCAGCAGCCAGTCTCCGGACAGGCGTTATCAGCCCCAGCATTTT
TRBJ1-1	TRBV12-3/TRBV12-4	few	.	CASRRGDTEAFF	TGTGCCAGCAGAAGGGGGGACACTGAAGCTTTCTTT
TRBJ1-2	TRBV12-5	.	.	CASGNNGYTF	TGTGCTAGTGGGAATAATGGCTACACCTTC
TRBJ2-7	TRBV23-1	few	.	CASSSVHEQYF	TGCGCCAGCAGCTCGGTCCACGAGCAGTACTTC
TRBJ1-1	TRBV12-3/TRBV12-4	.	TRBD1	CASSLVGGRFAGGTEAFF	TGTGCCAGCAGTTTGGTTGGCGGAAGGTTCGCAGGGGGCACTGAAGCTTTCTTT
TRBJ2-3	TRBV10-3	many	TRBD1	CAIKGAFSTDTQYF	TGTGCCATCAAGGGGGCCTTCAGCACAGATACGCAGTATTTT
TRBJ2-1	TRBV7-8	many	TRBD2	CASSRGRAGGDEQFF	TGTGCCAGCTCCCGGGGGAGAGCGGGGGGGGATGAGCAGTTCTTC
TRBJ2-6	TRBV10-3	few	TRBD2	CAIRKTSGGNSGANVLTF	TGTGCCATCCGGAAGACTAGCGGGGGGAACTCTGGGGCCAACGTCCTGACTTTC
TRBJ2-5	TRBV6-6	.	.	CASSYSEGPETQYF	TGTGCCAGCAGTTACTCGGAGGGCCCAGAGACCCAGTACTTC
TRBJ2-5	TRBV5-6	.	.	CASSLVAETQYF	TGTGCCAGCAGCTTGGTTGCGGAGACCCAGTACTTC
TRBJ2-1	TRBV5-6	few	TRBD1	CASSPGGTGDNEQFF	TGTGCCAGCAGCCCGGGTGGGACAGGGGACAATGAGCAGTTCTTC
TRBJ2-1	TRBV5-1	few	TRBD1	CASRLTGLYEQFF	TGCGCCAGCAGATTGACAGGGTTGTATGAGCAGTTCTTC
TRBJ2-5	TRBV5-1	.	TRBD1	CASSSGTGMLETQYF	TGCGCCAGCAGCTCCGGGACAGGGATGTTGGAGACCCAGTACTTC
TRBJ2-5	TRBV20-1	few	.	CSAGDSLQETQYF	TGCAGTGCGGGAGACAGCCTCCAAGAGACCCAGTACTTC
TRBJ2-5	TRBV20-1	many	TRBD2	CSAHPGGQETQYF	TGCAGTGCGCACCCCGGGGGGCAAGAGACCCAGTACTTC
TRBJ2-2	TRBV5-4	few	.	CASSLSYGVGTGELFF	TGTGCCAGCAGCTTGTCTTATGGGGTCGGCACCGGGGAGCTGTTTTTT
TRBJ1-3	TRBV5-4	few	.	CASSLEGLDTIYF	TGTGCCAGCAGCTTGGAGGGTTTGGACACCATATATTTT
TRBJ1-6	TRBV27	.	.	CASSPSGTLINSPLHF	TGTGCCAGCAGTCCTAGCGGGACACTCATTAATTCACCCCTCCACTTT
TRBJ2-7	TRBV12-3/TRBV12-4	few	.	CASRGWAGEQYF	TGTGCCAGCAGGGGGTGGGCGGGCGAGCAGTACTTC
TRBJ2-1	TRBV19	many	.	CASSTRAGGGYNEQFF	TGTGCCAGTAGTACCAGGGCAGGGGGAGGATACAATGAGCAGTTCTTC
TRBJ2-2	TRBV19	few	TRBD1	CASRGQGVNTGELFF	TGTGCCAGTAGAGGACAGGGAGTGAACACCGGGGAGCTGTTTTTT
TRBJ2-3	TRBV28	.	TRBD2	CASTSGGAGTDTQYF	TGTGCCAGCACTAGCGGGGGGGCGGGCACAGATACGCAGTATTTT
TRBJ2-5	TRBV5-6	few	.	CASSLLLTQGVETQYF	TGTGCCAGCAGCTTACTCCTAACACAGGGAGTGGAGACCCAGTACTTC
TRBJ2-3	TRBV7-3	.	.	CASSLPLTDTQYF	TGTGCCAGCAGCTTACCCCTTACAGATACGCAGTATTTT
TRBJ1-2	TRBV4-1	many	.	CASSQGSGANYGYTF	TGCGCCAGCAGCCAAGGAAGCGGAGCTAACTATGGCTACACCTTC
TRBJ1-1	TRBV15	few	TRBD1	CATSRDPAGGRTEAFF	TGTGCCACCAGCAGAGATCCGGCAGGGGGGCGGACTGAAGCTTTCTTT
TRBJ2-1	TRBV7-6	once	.	CASEGYNESQFF	TGTGCCAGCGAGGGATACAATGAGTCGCAGTTCTTC
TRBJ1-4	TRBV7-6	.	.	CASSLERADFNEKLFF	TGTGCCAGCAGCTTAGAACGGGCAGACTTTAATGAAAAACTGTTTTTT
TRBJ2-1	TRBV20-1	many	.	CSALRTSEGYNEQFF	TGCAGTGCCCTACGGACCTCCGAAGGGTACAATGAGCAGTTCTTC
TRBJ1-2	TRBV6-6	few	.	CASSWIGTRRHGYTF	TGTGCCAGCAGTTGGATAGGAACACGGAGGCATGGCTACACCTTC
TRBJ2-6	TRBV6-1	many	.	CASSGVGRVGSGANVLTF	TGTGCCAGCAGTGGTGTCGGTAGGGTAGGCTCTGGGGCCAACGTCCTGACTTTC
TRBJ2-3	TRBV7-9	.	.	CASSSDHRRTDTQYF	TGTGCCAGCAGCTCCGATCACAGGCGCACAGATACGCAGTATTTT
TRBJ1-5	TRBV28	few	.	CASTIAGDQPQHF	TGTGCCAGCACAATAGCAGGAGATCAGCCCCAGCATTTT
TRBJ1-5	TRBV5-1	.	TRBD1	CASSLAGTGNQPQHF	TGCGCCAGCAGCTTGGCCGGGACAGGGAATCAGCCCCAGCATTTT
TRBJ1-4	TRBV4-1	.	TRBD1	CASSTQQGATNEKLFF	TGCGCCAGCAGCACACAACAGGGGGCTACTAATGAAAAACTGTTTTTT
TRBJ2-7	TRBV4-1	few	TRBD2	CASSPVGTSIHEQYF	TGCGCCAGCAGCCCAGTCGGGACTAGTATCCACGAGCAGTACTTC
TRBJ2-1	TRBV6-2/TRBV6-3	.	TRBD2	CASSDRTSGGVYNEQFF	TGTGCCAGCAGTGACAGGACTAGCGGGGGGGTCTACAATGAGCAGTTCTTC
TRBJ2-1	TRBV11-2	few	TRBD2	CASNWGGGAYNEQFF	TGTGCCAGTAACTGGGGCGGGGGGGCCTACAATGAGCAGTTCTTC
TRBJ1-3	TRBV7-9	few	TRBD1	CASSQLRDSGDTIYF	TGTGCCAGCAGCCAGCTCCGGGACAGTGGAGACACCATATATTTT
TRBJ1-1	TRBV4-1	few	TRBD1	CASSQGTGGLTEAFF	TGCGCCAGCAGCCAAGGGACAGGGGGCCTCACTGAAGCTTTCTTT
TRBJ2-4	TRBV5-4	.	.	CASSLEGTKNIQYF	TGTGCCAGCAGCTTGGAGGGTACCAAAAACATTCAGTACTTC
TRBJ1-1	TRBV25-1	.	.	CASSEGQAGTEAFF	TGTGCCAGCAGTGAAGGGCAGGCGGGCACTGAAGCTTTCTTT